This TCR beta chain came from a study of CD8 T cells in Susac syndrome. V gave up 9 bases and J gave up 5 bases; unmatched junction bases: 15. The CDR3 loop spans 15 amino acids. Germline CDR1 reads SGHNT; CDR2 reads YYREEE (reference sequence). Sequencing of TCR beta was undertaken in CD8+ and CD4+ T cells derived from blood. A quantity of about 0.45 to 1 ug RNA underwent reverse transcription using random hexamers. TCRdb processed the immunoSEQ multiplex PCR reads anew with MiXCR; each CDR3 protein has one entry. Of under 85,000 distinct CDR3 sequences listed, just under 95% are singletons. This chain joins TRBV5-4 and TRBJ2-7, with 9 bases identical to TRBD1. The sequence was collected from a human donor with multiple sclerosis. The sequenced material came from CD8+ T cells from PBMCs. CDR3 residues: CATGSYGTGLHEQYF. As DNA, the CDR3 is TGTGCCACCGGGTCTTACGGGACAGGGCTCCACGAGCAGTACTTC.